This entry lists 12 T cell receptor beta chains sequenced from one sample in a study of blood T cell repertoires in COVID-19 (TCRdb year 2020). The library came from the immunoSEQ multiplex PCR assay. Here the immuneACCESS table is served through TCRdb, limited to in-frame sequences with V and J called. Missing clones are a known gap in these copies; in checked studies unresolved V genes cover under half, and the rest lacks a known reason. Within this sample are more than 100,000 clones, with around four fifths of them counted one time only. Clones ranked in the top ten supply 2.4% of the sample. The specimen was PBMCs or T cells enriched from blood (not recorded which). The source is a man between 40 and 49 years old with acute COVID-19.

The chain combines TRBV28 with TRBJ2-3; 10 nucleotides align to TRBD2. The CDR3 spans 16 residues. Germline CDR1 reads MDHEN; CDR2 reads SYDVKM. V gave up 2 bases and J gave up 2 bases; unmatched junction bases: 4. The CDR3 coding sequence is TGTGCCAGCAGTTTAAATAGCGGGGGGATCACAGATACGCAGTATTTT. Translated, it gives CASSLNSGGITDTQYF. Drawing the rest from reference TRBV28 and TRBJ2-3, the complete variable domain is DVKVTQSSRYLVKRTGEKVFLECVQDMDHENMFWYRQDPGLGLRLIYFSYDVKMKEKGDIPEGYSVSREKKERFSLILESASTNQTSMYLCASSLNSGGITDTQYFGPGTRLTVL.

The V and J genes are TRBV18 and TRBJ2-5, with a possible D match to TRBD2 (5 bases). Germline-derived CDR1 and CDR2 are KGHSH and LQKENI. The CDR3 totals 17 residues. Trimming cost V 6 bases and J 1 base, with 21 bases left between them. CDR3 DNA: TGTGCCAGCTCGCTCGAATTAGCGTTAGCAGGCCAAGAGACCCAGTACTTC. Encoded protein: CASSLELALAGQETQYF.

The chain carries TRBV12-3 or TRBV12-4 and TRBJ1-2; D might be TRBD1 (6 bases). The CDR3 extends over 13 amino acids. Trimming stripped 6 bases from V and 5 bases from J, with 13 bases between. The CDR3 spells CASSTTGFYGYTF. For the CDR3, the DNA is TGTGCCAGCAGCACTACAGGGTTTTATGGCTACACCTTC.

This chain links TRBV5-1 with TRBJ1-4, with TRBD1 matching over 9 bases. Unmatched junction bases numbered 4, after V lost 2 bases and J lost 8 bases. The CDR3 runs to 14 residues. CDR1 SGHRS and CDR2 YFSETQ come from the germline V gene. Here the CDR3 DNA reads TGCGCCAGCAGCTTACAGGGGGCGGAGGAAAAACTGTTTTTT. Amino acid sequence: CASSLQGAEEKLFF.

This chain links TRBV30 with TRBJ1-1, with 9 bases lining up with TRBD1. Trimming at V came to 2 bases and at J to 4 bases, leaving 11 bases not matched to a gene. This CDR3 spans 16 amino acids. Germline CDR1 reads GTSNPN; CDR2 reads SVGIG (reference sequence). The CDR3 sequence: CAWSPMGTGWITEAFF. CDR3 bases: TGTGCCTGGAGTCCCATGGGGACAGGGTGGATCACTGAAGCTTTCTTT.

The V call is TRBV2, the J call TRBJ2-2; unclear D gene. Germline V gives CDR1 SNHLY, CDR2 FYNNEI. The V end was cut by 1 base, the J end by 2 bases, with 11 bases between. The CDR3 runs to 16 residues. The CDR3 reads CASSEVRLINTGELFF. The CDR3, as DNA: TGTGCCAGCAGTGAAGTCCGACTGATCAACACCGGGGAGCTGTTTTTT.

This clone appeared once. V gene TRBV3-1 (or the pseudogene TRBV3-2) combines with J gene TRBJ2-7; TRBD2 agrees at 7 bases. Looked up from germline, CDR1 is LGHDT and CDR2 is YNNKEL (reference sequence). This CDR3 contains 14 residues. The junction had 2 bases not matched to a gene; V was cut back by 1 base and J by 2 bases. The CDR3 nucleotides read TGTGCCAGCAGCCAAGTTGCGGGAGCCTACGAGCAGTACTTC. It encodes CASSQVAGAYEQYF.

The rearrangement links TRBV28 to TRBJ1-5; no firm D call. Per the germline V gene, CDR1 is MDHEN and CDR2 is SYDVKM. CDR3 size: 13 residues. Between the trimmed V and J ends, which lost 6 bases and 12 bases, there was a span of 18 bases. The CDR3 region is CASSVTISGLQHF. Here the CDR3 DNA reads TGTGCCAGCAGCGTAACGATTTCCGGACTCCAGCATTTT.

The chain recombines TRBV6-5 with TRBJ2-7, with TRBD1 matching 9 bases. The CDR3 totals 14 residues. CDR1 and CDR2 from the germline V gene are MNHEY and SVGAGI. The J segment lost 4 bases and the V segment lost 5 bases, leaving 6 bases of the junction unmatched. The CDR3 reads CASSPRDRVYEQYF. DNA of the CDR3: TGTGCCAGCAGTCCCCGGGACAGGGTTTACGAGCAGTACTTC.

The V and J genes are TRBV27 and TRBJ2-2; 8 bases are shared with TRBD2. The CDR3 runs 19 residues. The germline CDR1 and CDR2 sequences are MNHEY and SMNVEV (reference sequence). The J segment lost 3 bases and the V segment lost 4 bases, leaving 16 bases of the junction unmatched. CDR3 protein: CASSSSFRGSGTYTGELFF. In DNA form, the CDR3 reads TGTGCCAGCAGTTCCTCCTTCCGGGGTAGCGGGACCTACACCGGGGAGCTGTTTTTT.

The gene calls are TRBV6-5 and TRBJ2-2, with 8 bases matching TRBD2. Germline V gene sequence: CDR1 MNHEY, CDR2 SVGAGI. After removal of 2 bases from V and 7 bases from J, the junction contained 6 bases not matched to a gene. The CDR3 contains 15 residues. CDR3 amino acids: CASSYAGGPVGELFF. In DNA form, the CDR3 reads TGTGCCAGCAGTTACGCGGGGGGTCCGGTCGGGGAGCTGTTTTTT.

V and J are TRBV7-2 and TRBJ2-5; 9 bases map to TRBD2. Germline values: CDR1 SGHTA, CDR2 FQGNSA. This CDR3 spans 16 amino acids. Germline trimming cut 3 bases from V and 0 bases from J; bases unmatched to any gene: 5. The CDR3 loop reads CASSFFSGGNQETQYF. CDR3 sequence (DNA): TGTGCCAGCAGCTTTTTTAGCGGGGGTAACCAAGAGACCCAGTACTTC.